These 20 T cell receptor beta chains were all obtained from the same sample, sequenced in a study of T-cell memory formation after mild COVID-19 (dated by TCRdb to the early 2020s). The receptor library was made with 5' RACE. The sample was run on an Illumina NovaSeq 6000. TCRdb ran its own pipeline on the public reads, namely fastp trimming at Q25 and MiXCR clone calling, and kept in-frame beta chains. Each entry merges the rows of one CDR3 protein and shows their most common DNA and genes. The sample records 250,000 to 400,000 distinct CDR3 sequences, over 11% of which are singletons. The ten top clones hold around a fifth of the sample. The sequenced sample was PBMCs or a T cell subset sorted from them (not recorded which). These receptors all come from a man aged 18 to 29 who had mild COVID-19 (a few samples of this study predate the infection). The sample titles of this study are shuffled in the database, so cell type and time point are left out; the donor was told from shared clones.

This clonotype occurred a few times. J is TRBJ2-5 and V is TRBV7-2; D gene unclear. CDR1 and CDR2 from the germline V gene are SGHTA and FQGNSA. CDR3 size: 15 residues. V lost 0 bases, J lost 5 bases, and 13 bases lay in between. CDR3 loop: CASSLAPHGVETQYF. The DNA for the CDR3 is TGTGCCAGCAGCTTAGCCCCTCATGGTGTGGAGACCCAGTACTTC.

The chain links TRBV7-9 to TRBJ2-5; no clear D gene. Trimming cost V 2 bases and J 4 bases, with 8 bases left between them. The CDR3 extends over 13 amino acids. The germline V gene encodes CDR1 SEHNR and CDR2 FQNEAQ (reference sequence). The CDR3 region has the DNA TGTGCCAGCAGCTTATCGGGTACAGAGACCCAGTACTTC. Protein product: CASSLSGTETQYF.

The chain uses TRBV7-9 and TRBJ1-1, with D possibly TRBD1 on 6 matching bases. There are 12 residues in the CDR3. The V end was cut by 4 bases, the J end by 7 bases, with 10 bases between. Germline CDR1 is SEHNR and CDR2 is FQNEAQ (reference sequence). For the CDR3, the DNA is TGTGCCAGCAGCTCCGGACAGTTTGAAGCTTTCTTT. It yields the protein CASSSGQFEAFF.

This clonotype was seen repeatedly, ten times or more. The gene calls are TRBV29-1 and TRBJ2-3, with D tentatively TRBD2 (5 bases). Between the trimmed V and J ends, which lost 0 bases and 6 bases, there was a span of 13 bases. Germline V gene data show CDR1 as SQVTM and CDR2 as ANQGSEA. This CDR3 comprises 14 residues. CDR3 sequence: CSVEDPRRSDTQYF. The CDR3 DNA reads as TGCAGCGTTGAAGACCCCCGGAGGTCGGATACGCAGTATTTT.

The chain recombines TRBV7-2 with TRBJ2-1, with 8 bases fitting TRBD2. Germline trimming cut 2 bases from V and 5 bases from J; bases unmatched to any gene: 5. Germline CDR1 is SGHTA and CDR2 is FQGNSA. The CDR3 length is 15 residues. Here the CDR3 DNA reads TGTGCCAGCAGCTTAAACAGCGGGGGCGACAATGAGCAGTTCTTC. Encoded protein: CASSLNSGGDNEQFF.

This clonotype was observed many times. This chain links TRBV12-3 or TRBV12-4 with TRBJ1-5; TRBD1 agrees at 7 bases. Trimming at V came to 6 bases and at J to 5 bases, leaving 4 bases not matched to a gene. The CDR3 loop spans 13 amino acids. The DNA of the CDR3 is TGTGCCAGCAGATCCGGACAGGATCAGCCCCAGCATTTT. Translated: CASRSGQDQPQHF.

This clonotype occurred a few times. This chain links TRBV20-1 with TRBJ2-7; D is possibly TRBD1 or TRBD2 (5 bases each). Trimming shortened V by 3 bases and J by 3 bases, and 18 bases separated the two germline ends. The CDR3 spans 15 residues. The germline V gene has CDR1 DFQATT and CDR2 SNEGSKA (reference sequence). The CDR3 DNA is TGCAGTGCTAGCGACCCGGGACGGAGTGGCTACGAGCAGTACTTC. The encoded protein is CSASDPGRSGYEQYF.

This clonotype was recorded a few times. The chain combines TRBV7-9 with TRBJ2-1; TRBD2 is a possible D gene (5 bases). The CDR3 covers 14 residues. V was trimmed by 1 base and J by 5 bases, leaving 9 bases between them. Germline CDR1 SEHNR, CDR2 FQNEAQ (reference sequence). The CDR3 nucleotides are TGTGCCAGCAGCTTAGGAGTCGGGGACAATGAGCAGTTCTTC. It yields the protein CASSLGVGDNEQFF.

The rearrangement joins TRBV20-1 to TRBJ2-3, with no clear D. Trimming removed 6 bases at V and 3 bases at J, with 22 bases between. CDR3 length: 16 residues. Germline V lookup: CDR1 DFQATT, CDR2 SNEGSKA (reference sequence). The CDR3 spells CSAEIQWGSETDTQYF. CDR3 in DNA: TGCAGTGCAGAAATCCAGTGGGGTTCGGAAACAGATACGCAGTATTTT.

The chain uses TRBV6-2 or TRBV6-3 and TRBJ1-5; TRBD1 matches 11 bases. From germline, CDR1 is MNHEY and CDR2 SVGEGT. V shed 6 bases and J 7 bases; nucleotides not matched to a gene: 8. The length of the CDR3 is 15 residues. The CDR3 coding sequence is TGTGCCAGCAGCCTCGGACAGGGGGCGAAGCAGCCCCAGCATTTT. Its translation is CASSLGQGAKQPQHF.

This clonotype appeared a few times. The CDR3 loop reads CASSEAQGQPQHF. The CDR3 bases are TGTGCCAGCAGTGAGGCACAGGGCCAGCCCCAGCATTTT. The chain has TRBV2 and TRBJ1-5; TRBD1 might be the D (6 bases). CDR1 and CDR2 from the germline V gene are SNHLY and FYNNEI. The ends were cut back, 3 bases at V and 7 bases at J, with 10 bases in the middle. The CDR3 is 13 amino acids.

This clonotype was observed at least ten times. V is TRBV6-2 or TRBV6-3 and J is TRBJ2-2; no definite D call. CDR3 length equals 11 residues. CDR1 is MNHEY and CDR2 is SVGEGT in the germline V gene. The ends were cut back, 5 bases at V and 2 bases at J, with 0 bases in the middle. CDR3 in amino acids: CASSNTGELFF. The CDR3 coding sequence is TGTGCCAGCAGTAACACCGGGGAGCTGTTTTTT.

This clonotype was detected only once. V is TRBV15 and J is TRBJ1-5; D might be TRBD1 (5 bases). V was pared by 0 bases and J by 4 bases, with 7 bases between. This CDR3 has 14 amino acids. Germline CDR1 and CDR2: LNHNV and YYDKDF (reference sequence). CDR3 sequence: CATSRDQGNQPQHF. The DNA for the CDR3 is TGTGCCACCAGCAGAGATCAGGGAAATCAGCCCCAGCATTTT. The variable domain in full, completed from reference TRBV15 and TRBJ1-5, reads DAMVIQNPRYQVTQFGKPVTLSCSQTLNHNVMYWYQQKSSQAPKLLFHYYDKDFNNEADTPDNFQSRRPNTSFCFLDIRSPGLGDTAMYLCATSRDQGNQPQHFGDGTRLSIL.

The rearrangement joins TRBV7-2 to TRBJ2-3; TRBD2 agrees at 12 bases. Germline V gene lookup returns CDR1 SGHTA and CDR2 FQGNSA. The trim removed 1 base at V and 6 bases at J, leaving 8 bases unmatched. The CDR3 totals 17 residues. In nucleotides, the CDR3 is TGTGCCAGCAGCTTAGTTCTATCCGGGACTAGCGGGGATACGCAGTATTTT. Its protein product is CASSLVLSGTSGDTQYF.

This clonotype was seen more than once but under ten times. The rearrangement joins TRBV4-2 to TRBJ2-1, with D possibly matching TRBD2 (5 bases). Germline V gene lookup returns CDR1 LGHNA and CDR2 YNFKEQ. This CDR3 contains 15 residues. V was clipped by 4 bases and J by 7 bases, with 17 bases between them. CDR3 amino acids: CASSPSEGLGNEQFF. In DNA, the CDR3 is TGTGCCAGCAGCCCCAGCGAGGGATTGGGGAATGAGCAGTTCTTC.

CDR3: CSAEQSSYNSPLHF. Written as DNA, the CDR3 is TGCAGTGCAGAACAGAGTTCCTATAATTCACCCCTCCACTTT. The chain couples TRBV20-1 to TRBJ1-6; no clear D. V was clipped by 6 bases and J by 1 base, with 10 bases between them. The germline V gene has CDR1 DFQATT and CDR2 SNEGSKA (reference sequence). This CDR3 comprises 14 residues.

This clonotype was seen more than once but under ten times. The chain has TRBV11-2 and TRBJ2-2, with 9 bases fitting TRBD1. V dropped 3 bases and J dropped 4; count of bases not matched to a gene: 9. The length of the CDR3 is 17 residues. CDR1 is SGHAT and CDR2 is FQNNGV in the germline V gene. CDR3 DNA: TGTGCCAGCAGCTTTTCCCCCCGGACAGGGGCCACCGGGGAGCTGTTTTTT. This codes for CASSFSPRTGATGELFF.

The chain employs TRBV12-3 or TRBV12-4 and TRBJ2-7; D may be TRBD2 (6 bases). This CDR3 has 14 residues. V dropped 5 bases and J dropped 6 bases, with 17 bases sitting between them. In nucleotides, the CDR3 is TGTGCCAGCAGTGACCGGGACTCGACAGCCGAGCAGTACTTC. Amino acid sequence: CASSDRDSTAEQYF.

This clonotype was counted only a few times. The chain joins TRBV19 to TRBJ2-5; D is unresolved. Between the trimmed V and J ends, which lost 2 bases and 5 bases, there was a span of 6 bases. Looked up from germline, CDR1 is LNHDA and CDR2 is SQIVND (reference sequence). The CDR3 extends over 12 amino acids. The CDR3 sequence: CASSILGETQYF. CDR3 nucleotide sequence: TGTGCCAGTAGTATATTGGGGGAGACCCAGTACTTC.

The rearrangement uses TRBV10-2 and TRBJ2-3; 7 bases fit TRBD2. CDR1 and CDR2 (germline): WSHSY, SAAADI. The CDR3 has 11 amino acids. The ends lost 6 bases at V and 6 bases at J; junction bases unmatched: 0. The CDR3 sequence is CASRLADTQYF. The CDR3 nucleotides read TGCGCCAGCAGACTAGCGGATACGCAGTATTTT.